This TCR beta chain comes out of a study of cytomegalovirus exposure and HLA in healthy donors. Study-wide context: In terms of ancestry, the Caucasian-associated cluster contained roughly 81% of the 350 to 450 genotyped donors.

The PCR contained 60 Vbeta and 13 Jbeta primers. Generated by immunoSEQ multiplex PCR, the TCRdb table keeps only in-frame clones and is missing some. The data contain approximately 80,000 clones, under 85% of them seen just once; the ten biggest clones take up about 16%. The CDR3 runs to 15 residues. CDR1 MDHEN and CDR2 SYDVKM come from the germline V gene. V was pared by 3 bases and J by 4 bases, with 4 bases of the junction left unmatched. The specimen sequenced was PBMCs. This rearrangement joins TRBV28 to TRBJ1-2, with 11 positions matching TRBD1. This receptor was obtained from a woman in her thirties or forties in good health and CMV-seropositive. CDR3: CASSFWTGGLYGYTF. CDR3 bases: TGTGCCAGCAGTTTTTGGACAGGGGGCCTCTATGGCTACACCTTC.